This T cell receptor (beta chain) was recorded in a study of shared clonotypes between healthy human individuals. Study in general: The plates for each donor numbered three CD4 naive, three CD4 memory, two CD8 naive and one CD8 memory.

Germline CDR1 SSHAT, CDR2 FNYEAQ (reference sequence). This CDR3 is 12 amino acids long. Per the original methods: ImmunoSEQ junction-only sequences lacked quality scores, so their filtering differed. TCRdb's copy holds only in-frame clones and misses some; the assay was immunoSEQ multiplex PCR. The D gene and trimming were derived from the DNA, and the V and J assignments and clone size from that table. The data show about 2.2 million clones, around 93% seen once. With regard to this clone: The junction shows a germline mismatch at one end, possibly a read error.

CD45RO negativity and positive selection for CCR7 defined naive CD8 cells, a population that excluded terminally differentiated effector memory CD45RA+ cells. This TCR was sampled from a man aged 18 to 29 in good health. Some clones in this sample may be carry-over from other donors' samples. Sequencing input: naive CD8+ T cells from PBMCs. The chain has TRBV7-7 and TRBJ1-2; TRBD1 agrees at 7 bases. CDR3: CASSSLDGTVSF. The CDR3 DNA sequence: TGTGCCAGCAGCTCACTCGATGGGACAGTGAGCTTC.